These 30 T cell receptor beta chains came from one sample sequenced in a study of shared clonotypes between healthy human individuals. The repertoire was sequenced with immunoSEQ multiplex PCR; TCRdb's copy has only in-frame clones and lacks some. The sample lists around 1.9 million clones; roughly 93% were seen once. Naive CD8 cells lacked CD45RO and underwent positive selection for CCR7, leaving out terminally differentiated effector memory CD45RA+ cells. Sequencing was done on a sample of naive CD8+ T cells from PBMCs. The receptors derive from a young man in good health. Some clones in this sample may be carry-over from other donors' samples.

The genes are TRBV4-3 and TRBJ2-6, with D perhaps TRBD1 or TRBD2 (5 bases each). The V gene's germline CDR1 is LGHNA and CDR2 YSLEER. This CDR3 region has 20 residues. V was shortened by 4 bases and J by 0 bases, with 22 bases between the two germline ends. CDR3 sequence reads: CASSLGLWGSDTSGANVLTF. Written as DNA, the CDR3 is TGCGCCAGCAGCCTCGGACTCTGGGGCAGCGACACCTCTGGGGCCAACGTCCTGACTTTC.

The gene calls are TRBV7-9 and TRBJ1-2, with D maybe TRBD1 (5 bases). Per the germline V gene, CDR1 is SEHNR and CDR2 is FQNEAQ (reference sequence). Trimming shortened V by 4 bases and J by 6 bases, and 15 bases separated the two germline ends. The CDR3 length is 14 residues. The CDR3 protein is CASSSAGFMNGYTF. The DNA of the CDR3 is TGTGCCAGCAGCTCCGCAGGGTTTATGAATGGCTACACCTTC.

The V and J genes are TRBV12-5 and TRBJ2-1, with 8 nucleotides matching TRBD2. Trimming took 1 base from V and 7 from J; bases not matched to a gene: 6. This CDR3 region has 15 residues. The germline V gene encodes CDR1 LGHNT and CDR2 FRNRAP. The chain's CDR3 is CASGLGVAGPNEQFF. As DNA, the CDR3 is TGTGCTAGTGGTTTGGGGGTAGCGGGACCTAATGAGCAGTTCTTC.

The CDR3 nucleotides are TGTGCCAGCAGTCCGAGGACCACCCCCACAGATACGCAGTATTTT. Translation gives CASSPRTTPTDTQYF. The chain couples TRBV6-6 to TRBJ2-3; D is ambiguous. CDR1 and CDR2 (germline): MNHNY, SVGAGI (reference sequence). The CDR3 extends over 15 amino acids. The V and J ends lost 5 bases and 2 bases respectively, with 14 bases between them.

The rearrangement links TRBV5-6 to TRBJ2-7; D may match TRBD1 or TRBD2 (6 bases each). Germline V gene sequence: CDR1 SGHDT, CDR2 YYEEEE. This CDR3 is built from 17 residues. Trimming pared 0 bases from V and 3 bases from J, leaving 19 bases between. CDR3 amino acids: CASSLGTLGGLIYEQYF. CDR3 nucleotides: TGTGCCAGCAGCTTGGGGACCTTGGGGGGCCTTATCTACGAGCAGTACTTC.

The gene calls are TRBV4-1 and TRBJ1-1, with D maybe TRBD1 (6 bases). This CDR3 has 13 amino acids. Germline V CDR1 and CDR2: MGHRA, YSYEKL. Between the trimmed V and J ends, which lost 6 bases and 0 bases, there was a span of 8 bases. The CDR3 coding sequence is TGCGCCAGCAGGGGACAACTGAACACTGAAGCTTTCTTT. It yields the protein CASRGQLNTEAFF.

V is TRBV28 and J is TRBJ2-5, with D perhaps being TRBD1 or TRBD2 (5 bases each). Germline V gene lookup returns CDR1 MDHEN and CDR2 SYDVKM. V was clipped by 6 bases and J by 5 bases, with 16 bases between them. The CDR3 contains 14 residues. Here the CDR3 reads CASRQAGEAETQYF. CDR3 DNA: TGTGCCAGCAGACAGGCCGGGGAAGCGGAGACCCAGTACTTC.

The chain has TRBV28 and TRBJ1-1; no clear D. CDR1 and CDR2 from the germline V gene are MDHEN and SYDVKM. The CDR3 runs 14 residues. V was trimmed by 4 bases and J by 4 bases, leaving 13 bases between them. The CDR3 protein is CASSSPRTGTEAFF. The CDR3 region has the DNA TGTGCCAGCAGTTCACCCAGGACTGGCACTGAAGCTTTCTTT.

This sequence joins TRBV2 and TRBJ1-1, with a tentative D call TRBD1 (5 bases). This CDR3 has 11 amino acids. Germline V gene lookup returns CDR1 SNHLY and CDR2 FYNNEI. Trimming cost V 10 bases and J 8 bases, with 14 bases left between them. The CDR3 sequence is CATTTEGEAFF. CDR3 coding DNA: TGTGCCACCACAACCGAGGGGGAAGCTTTCTTT.

This rearrangement joins TRBV6-5 to TRBJ2-2, with no clear D. Trimming left V 3 bases short and J 4 bases short, with 12 bases between. The CDR3 covers 15 residues. Germline V gene data show CDR1 as MNHEY and CDR2 as SVGAGI. DNA of the CDR3: TGTGCCAGCAGTTATTACCGAGCGAGCACCGGGGAGCTGTTTTTT. Residues: CASSYYRASTGELFF.

V is TRBV27 and J is TRBJ2-7; D gene uncertain. Germline V gives CDR1 MNHEY, CDR2 SMNVEV (reference sequence). Deletions cut 5 bases from V and 0 bases from J, with 14 bases between. The CDR3 has 15 amino acids. For the CDR3, the DNA is TGTGCCAGCAGTGTACCCGGGCGGCCCTCCTACGAGCAGTACTTC. The encoded protein is CASSVPGRPSYEQYF.

This sequence joins TRBV5-1 and TRBJ2-3, with D possibly being TRBD2 (8 bases). CDR1 SGHRS and CDR2 YFSETQ come from the germline V gene. The CDR3 totals 16 residues. V was clipped by 6 bases and J by 2 bases, with 19 bases between them. CDR3 protein: CASTRDSGSLTDTQYF. The CDR3 DNA is TGCGCCAGCACCCGGGACAGCGGGAGCCTCACAGATACGCAGTATTTT.

V usage is TRBV2 and J usage is TRBJ2-7; 7 bases are a match to TRBD1. Germline trimming cut 7 bases from V and 2 bases from J; bases unmatched to any gene: 5. This CDR3 region has 13 residues. Germline loops: CDR1 SNHLY, CDR2 FYNNEI. The CDR3 sequence is CASNGQETYEQYF. CDR3 sequence (DNA): TGTGCCAGCAATGGACAGGAGACCTACGAGCAGTACTTC.

A single count supports this clone. The chain has TRBV6-5 and TRBJ2-2; 7 bases match TRBD1. This CDR3 has 16 amino acids. With V trimmed by 4 bases and J by 5 bases, 10 bases remained unmatched. Germline-derived CDR1 and CDR2 are MNHEY and SVGAGI. CDR3 bases: TGTGCCAGCAGTTCAGAACAGGGGTGGTCGACCGGGGAGCTGTTTTTT. Residues: CASSSEQGWSTGELFF.

The chain carries TRBV9 and TRBJ2-3; 9 bases are shared with TRBD2. Germline trimming cut 4 bases from V and 6 bases from J; bases unmatched to any gene: 9. CDR3 length: 15 amino acids. Germline CDR1 SGDLS, CDR2 YYNGEE. The CDR3 region has the DNA TGTGCCAGCAGCCAAGCGGGCGGGAGGGGTGATACGCAGTATTTT. This gives the protein CASSQAGGRGDTQYF. Supplemented by reference TRBV9 and TRBJ2-3, the full variable domain reads DSGVTQTPKHLITATGQRVTLRCSPRSGDLSVYWYQQSLDQGLQFLIQYYNGEERAKGNILERFSAQQFPDLHSELNLSSLELGDSALYFCASSQAGGRGDTQYFGPGTRLTVL.

This clone occurred a few times. The V gene is TRBV4-1, the J gene TRBJ2-1; 7 positions agree with TRBD2. Germline CDR1 is MGHRA and CDR2 is YSYEKL. The CDR3 runs to 16 residues. Unmatched junction bases numbered 5, after V lost 0 bases and J lost 3 bases. CDR3 sequence (DNA): TGCGCCAGCAGCCAAGAAACTAGCGCACTCTACAATGAGCAGTTCTTC. Translation gives CASSQETSALYNEQFF.

The rearrangement links TRBV4-3 to TRBJ2-3; 12 bases fit TRBD1. The length of the CDR3 is 15 residues. V lost 4 bases and J lost 4; bases outside the gene matches: 3. From germline, CDR1 is LGHNA and CDR2 YSLEER. DNA of the CDR3: TGCGCCAGCAGCCCGGGACAGGGGGCGGCAGATACGCAGTATTTT. This translates into CASSPGQGAADTQYF.

The chain carries TRBV7-9 and TRBJ2-7, with D unresolved. Deletions cut 6 bases from V and 3 bases from J, with 12 bases between. Per the germline V gene, CDR1 is SEHNR and CDR2 is FQNEAQ (reference sequence). The CDR3 totals 13 residues. The CDR3 bases are TGTGCCAGCAGTTCTCCCCTTGGCTACGAGCAGTACTTC. This codes for CASSSPLGYEQYF.

This chain links TRBV4-1 with TRBJ1-1; possibly TRBD1 for D (6 bases). CDR3 size: 15 residues. Germline CDR1 is MGHRA and CDR2 is YSYEKL. The germline V and J ends were trimmed by 1 base and 5 bases, with 14 bases remaining between them. The CDR3 protein is CASSQAHREETEAFF. CDR3 coding DNA: TGCGCCAGCAGCCAAGCCCACAGGGAGGAGACTGAAGCTTTCTTT.

This clone has only a few counts. The V call is TRBV6-5, the J call TRBJ1-1, with D tentatively TRBD1 (6 bases). CDR3 size: 14 residues. The V gene lost 5 bases and the J gene lost 4 bases, with 14 bases spanning the gap. In germline, CDR1 is MNHEY, CDR2 SVGAGI. For the CDR3, the DNA is TGTGCCAGCAGTAAACTACAGGGAATCACTGAAGCTTTCTTT. Translating it yields CASSKLQGITEAFF.

V gene TRBV28 combines with J gene TRBJ1-5; D unclear. Germline assignment: CDR1 MDHEN and CDR2 SYDVKM. V lost 0 bases and J lost 0, with 18 bases in between. The CDR3 spans 19 residues. The CDR3 region is CASSLWAKSGVYSNQPQHF. DNA of the CDR3: TGTGCCAGCAGTTTATGGGCTAAATCCGGGGTCTATAGCAATCAGCCCCAGCATTTT.

The V and J genes are TRBV6-5 and TRBJ2-7; D unresolved. This CDR3 contains 16 residues. Between the trimmed V and J ends, which lost 0 bases and 0 bases, there was a span of 12 bases. Germline V gives CDR1 MNHEY, CDR2 SVGAGI. The CDR3 DNA follows: TGTGCCAGCAGTTACTCAGGCGGAATGAGCTCCTACGAGCAGTACTTC. Protein: CASSYSGGMSSYEQYF.

This chain connects TRBV9 to TRBJ2-7; D is unresolved. The CDR3 has 13 amino acids. V lost 7 bases and J 2 bases, leaving 13 bases between the germline ends. The germline CDR1 and CDR2 sequences are SGDLS and YYNGEE. CDR3 loop: CASGVGHTYEQYF. The CDR3 coding sequence is TGTGCCAGCGGGGTGGGCCACACCTACGAGCAGTACTTC.

The chain joins TRBV10-3 to TRBJ2-5; TRBD1 matches at 9 bases. The V gene's germline CDR1 is ENHRY and CDR2 SYGVKD. The ends lost 6 bases at V and 1 base at J; junction bases unmatched: 3. The CDR3 has 14 amino acids. Here the CDR3 reads CAISLQGAQETQYF. The CDR3 nucleotides are TGTGCCATCAGCCTACAGGGGGCCCAAGAGACCCAGTACTTC.

This clone was detected once. The chain couples TRBV29-1 to TRBJ2-3; D not certain. Germline values: CDR1 SQVTM, CDR2 ANQGSEA. V was shortened by 5 bases and J by 4 bases, with 13 bases between the two germline ends. The CDR3 is 13 amino acids. This chain's CDR3 is CSVTPRAPDTQYF. The CDR3 DNA follows: TGCAGCGTTACGCCAAGGGCCCCAGATACGCAGTATTTT.

Regarding this clone: At the DNA level, this CDR3 is encoded by other sequences in the same sample as well. The CDR3 spells CASSLLGNQPQHF. CDR3 nucleotides: TGTGCCAGCAGTTTACTGGGGAATCAGCCCCAGCATTTT. The V and J genes are TRBV27 and TRBJ1-5; no definite D call. Per germline, CDR1 MNHEY and CDR2 SMNVEV (reference sequence). V was cut by 2 bases and J by 4 bases, with 6 bases left in between. The CDR3 is 13 residues long.

The chain uses TRBV5-1 and TRBJ2-1; D is possibly TRBD2 (7 bases). CDR1 and CDR2 from the germline V gene are SGHRS and YFSETQ. This CDR3 has 15 residues. V was cut by 4 bases and J by 3 bases, with 14 bases left in between. CDR3 sequence reads: CASSTLGGRYNEQFF. CDR3 in DNA: TGCGCCAGCAGCACCTTGGGGGGGCGCTACAATGAGCAGTTCTTC.

Concerning this clone: Other DNA sequences of this sample code for an identical CDR3. V usage is TRBV27 and J usage is TRBJ2-1, with 10 bases fitting TRBD2. Germline loops: CDR1 MNHEY, CDR2 SMNVEV (reference sequence). This CDR3 is 14 amino acids long. The V segment lost 3 bases and the J segment 7 bases; nucleotides outside the gene matches: 3. CDR3 sequence (DNA): TGTGCCAGCAGTTTGGCTAGCGGGAGAAATGAGCAGTTCTTC. Amino acids: CASSLASGRNEQFF.

V is TRBV4-2 and J is TRBJ2-3, with D perhaps assigned TRBD1 or TRBD2 (8 bases each). The V gene's germline CDR1 is LGHNA and CDR2 YNFKEQ. This CDR3 is built from 17 residues. The V and J ends lost 1 base and 3 bases respectively, with 17 bases between them. CDR3 region: CASSQAGGGRSTDTQYF. Here the CDR3 DNA reads TGTGCCAGCAGCCAAGCAGGGGGCGGGAGGAGTACAGATACGCAGTATTTT.

For this clone: The same CDR3 is also encoded by other DNA sequences in this sample. DNA for the CDR3: TGTGCCAGCAGTTTTGTACAGAGCACTGAAGCTTTCTTT. It is translated as CASSFVQSTEAFF. The chain is built from TRBV28 and TRBJ1-1; the D is unclear. Trimming pared 3 bases from V and 4 bases from J, leaving 9 bases between. Germline values: CDR1 MDHEN, CDR2 SYDVKM. The CDR3 length is 13 residues.